One and the same sample provided the 26 T cell receptor beta chains below, sequenced in a study of shared clonotypes between healthy human individuals. Only in-frame clones appear in the TCRdb table, and some are missing; sequencing was by immunoSEQ multiplex PCR. This table has 450,000 or so clones, approximately 71% appearing once. Material: PBMCs. All receptors come from a woman between 40 and 55 years old in good health. Some clones in this sample may be carry-over from other donors' samples.

Concerning this clone itself: This likely traces to a read error, being one base from a far larger clone. The rearrangement joins TRBV7-2 to TRBJ1-5; D gene unclear. The CDR3 is made up of 14 amino acids. Germline-derived CDR1 and CDR2 are SGHTA and FQGNSA. The V gene lost 1 base and the J gene lost 3 bases, with 7 bases spanning the gap. CDR3 amino acids: CTSSLEGLNQPQHF. DNA for the CDR3: TGTACCAGCAGCTTAGAAGGGCTCAATCAGCCCCAGCATTTT.

J is TRBJ1-4 and V is TRBV18; no firm D call. Per the germline V gene, CDR1 is KGHSH and CDR2 is LQKENI. Trimming removed 3 bases at V and 5 bases at J, with 10 bases between. The CDR3 is made up of 14 amino acids. CDR3 amino acids: CASSPRGGNEKLFF. The CDR3 region has the DNA TGTGCCAGCTCACCGCGAGGTGGGAATGAAAAACTGTTTTTT.

This chain joins TRBV4-2 and TRBJ2-1; possibly TRBD2 for D (6 bases). Germline CDR1 and CDR2: LGHNA and YNFKEQ. V was clipped by 0 bases and J by 0 bases, with 12 bases between them. This CDR3 spans 17 amino acids. Written as DNA, the CDR3 is TGTGCCAGCAGCCAAGAGGAGGGACTCAGCTCCTACAATGAGCAGTTCTTC. Its translation: CASSQEEGLSSYNEQFF.

The V gene is TRBV30, the J gene TRBJ2-7; 8 bases fit TRBD1. After removal of 3 bases from V and 3 bases from J, the junction contained 4 bases not matched to a gene. The germline V gene has CDR1 GTSNPN and CDR2 SVGIG (reference sequence). CDR3 length equals 13 residues. The CDR3 sequence: CAWSPDRVYEQYF. In DNA, the CDR3 is TGTGCCTGGAGCCCGGACAGGGTCTACGAGCAGTACTTC.

This clone was observed many times. This specimen includes other DNA sequences encoding the same CDR3. V is TRBV9 and J is TRBJ1-4, with D unclear. This CDR3 has 15 amino acids. Germline CDR1 reads SGDLS; CDR2 reads YYNGEE. V was trimmed by 1 base and J by 0 bases, leaving 7 bases between them. CDR3 residues: CASSVYGATNEKLFF. CDR3 coding DNA: TGTGCCAGCAGCGTATACGGGGCAACTAATGAAAAACTGTTTTTT.

The chain employs TRBV10-3 and TRBJ2-2, with D unclear. This CDR3 comprises 14 residues. Per germline, CDR1 ENHRY and CDR2 SYGVKD. V was shortened by 6 bases and J by 0 bases, with 8 bases between the two germline ends. For the CDR3, the DNA is TGTGCCATCAGGCAGGAACCGAACACCGGGGAGCTGTTTTTT. Protein product: CAIRQEPNTGELFF.

The V and J genes are TRBV27 and TRBJ2-2; D unresolved. Trimming removed 3 bases from V and 3 bases from J, with 5 bases in between. In germline, CDR1 is MNHEY, CDR2 SMNVEV (reference sequence). CDR3 size: 13 residues. The CDR3: CASSFRYTGELFF. Here the CDR3 DNA reads TGTGCCAGCAGTTTCAGGTACACCGGGGAGCTGTTTTTT.

This sequence joins TRBV6-6 and TRBJ1-5; D possibly corresponds to TRBD1 (5 bases). This CDR3 is built from 15 residues. The germline V gene encodes CDR1 MNHNY and CDR2 SVGAGI (reference sequence). Trimming shortened V by 5 bases and J by 1 base, and 12 bases separated the two germline ends. The CDR3 DNA reads as TGTGCCAGCAGTGCCCCCGAGGGGAGCAATCAGCCCCAGCATTTT. Amino acid sequence: CASSAPEGSNQPQHF.

J is TRBJ2-7 and V is TRBV28, with D perhaps TRBD1 or TRBD2 (5 bases each). The CDR3 consists of 14 residues. Germline loops: CDR1 MDHEN, CDR2 SYDVKM. Deletions cut 6 bases from V and 0 bases from J, with 12 bases between. The DNA for the CDR3 is TGTGCCAGCAGGGGACCAGGTAGCTCCTACGAGCAGTACTTC. This sequence encodes CASRGPGSSYEQYF.

About this clone: It is unclear where the CDR3 begins or ends on the DNA, so no DNA is shown, and the CDR3 is as TCRdb lists it. The chain recombines TRBV5-1 with TRBJ2-7; TRBD2, the table's D call, lacks a check against the DNA. With termini counted, the CDR3 has 14 amino acids. Germline V gives CDR1 SGHRS, CDR2 YFSETQ. The CDR3 spells CASSFGPGNYEQYF.

This clone occurred a few times. V and J are TRBV18 and TRBJ1-1; D is possibly TRBD1 (5 bases). V was cut by 3 bases and J by 7 bases, with 12 bases left in between. Germline V gene sequence: CDR1 KGHSH, CDR2 LQKENI. This CDR3 has 13 amino acids. CDR3 amino acids: CASSPSGGLEAFF. In DNA, the CDR3 is TGTGCCAGCTCACCCTCTGGGGGACTTGAAGCTTTCTTT.

This CDR3 reads CASLQVGGETQYF. CDR3 coding DNA: TGTGCCAGCTTACAGGTCGGGGGGGAGACCCAGTACTTC. The J gene is TRBJ2-5, the V gene TRBV28; 7 nucleotides agree with TRBD2. The ends lost 8 bases at V and 5 bases at J; junction bases unmatched: 8. Germline V CDR1 and CDR2: MDHEN, SYDVKM. This CDR3 has 13 residues.

In the case of this clone: A much bigger clone sits one base away, suggesting this may be a read error. CDR3 region: CASSGTNTGELFF. The CDR3 DNA reads as TGTGCCAGCAGCGGAACGAACACCGGGGAGCTGTTTTTT. The chain joins TRBV9 to TRBJ2-2; D is undetermined. The V and J ends lost 3 bases and 0 bases respectively, with 3 bases between them. Germline-derived CDR1 and CDR2 are SGDLS and YYNGEE. The CDR3 is made up of 13 amino acids.

This clone came up many times. This rearrangement joins TRBV27 to TRBJ1-1, with a possible D match to TRBD1 (5 bases). There are 13 residues in the CDR3. V was shortened by 2 bases and J by 6 bases, with 10 bases between the two germline ends. From germline, CDR1 is MNHEY and CDR2 SMNVEV (reference sequence). This chain's CDR3 is CASSLGASSEAFF. CDR3 DNA sequence: TGTGCCAGCAGTTTAGGGGCATCTTCTGAAGCTTTCTTT.

This sequence joins TRBV19 and TRBJ1-2; 8 bases fit TRBD1. The J segment lost 2 bases and the V segment lost 5 bases, leaving 10 bases of the junction unmatched. Germline CDR1 is LNHDA and CDR2 is SQIVND (reference sequence). The length of the CDR3 is 16 residues. CDR3 nucleotides: TGTGCCAGTAGTTCTGTCCGACAGGGGACCAACTATGGCTACACCTTC. Its protein is CASSSVRQGTNYGYTF.

This clone turned up a few times. The V and J genes are TRBV10-1 and TRBJ1-2, with 12 bases aligning to TRBD1. The length of the CDR3 is 15 residues. The junction had 4 bases not matched to a gene; V was cut back by 3 bases and J by 5 bases. CDR1 WNHNN and CDR2 SYGVQD come from the germline V gene (reference sequence). The chain's CDR3 is CASSDSGQGAYGYTF. For the CDR3, the DNA is TGCGCCAGCAGTGATTCGGGACAGGGGGCTTATGGCTACACCTTC.

The chain couples TRBV6-5 to TRBJ1-2; TRBD1 agrees at 9 bases. This CDR3 is built from 13 residues. The junction had 7 bases not matched to a gene; V was cut back by 6 bases and J by 8 bases. Per germline, CDR1 MNHEY and CDR2 SVGAGI. The CDR3 DNA follows: TGTGCCAGCAGCCCACAGGGGGCTAGAGGCTACACCTTC. Its translation is CASSPQGARGYTF.

V usage is TRBV5-5 and J usage is TRBJ1-5; possibly TRBD1 for D (5 bases). CDR1 SGHKS and CDR2 YYEKEE come from the germline V gene (reference sequence). The CDR3 has 14 residues. The ends were cut back, 0 bases at V and 7 bases at J, with 11 bases in the middle. CDR3 sequence reads: CASSLDQGGQPQHF. CDR3 sequence (DNA): TGTGCCAGCAGCTTGGACCAGGGCGGACAGCCCCAGCATTTT.

The chain recombines TRBV18 with TRBJ2-3; 8 bases match TRBD2. V was pared by 7 bases and J by 0 bases, with 6 bases of the junction left unmatched. Per germline, CDR1 KGHSH and CDR2 LQKENI. The CDR3 runs to 15 residues. In DNA form, the CDR3 reads TGTGCCAGCTTAGGGGCTAGCGGGAGCACAGATACGCAGTATTTT. This codes for CASLGASGSTDTQYF. Using reference TRBV18 and TRBJ2-3 for the parts outside the CDR3, the full variable domain is NAGVMQNPRHLVRRRGQEARLRCSPMKGHSHVYWYRQLPEEGLKFMVYLQKENIIDESGMPKERFSAEFPKEGPSILRIQQVVRGDSAAYFCASLGASGSTDTQYFGPGTRLTVL.

This clone was observed a few times. The rearrangement joins TRBV5-4 to TRBJ2-1; 9 nucleotides align to TRBD2. Germline values: CDR1 SGHNT, CDR2 YYREEE (reference sequence). This CDR3 is 15 amino acids long. V lost 3 bases to trimming and J lost 9 bases; unmatched junction nucleotides: 10. CDR3 protein: CASSSGTSPSSEQFF. CDR3 in DNA: TGTGCCAGCAGCTCCGGGACTAGCCCGTCAAGTGAGCAGTTCTTC. The variable domain in full, completed from reference TRBV5-4 and TRBJ2-1, reads ETGVTQSPTHLIKTRGQQVTLRCSSQSGHNTVSWYQQALGQGPQFIFQYYREEENGRGNFPPRFSGLQFPNYSSELNVNALELDDSALYLCASSSGTSPSSEQFFGPGTRLTVL.

The chain recombines TRBV27 with TRBJ2-7, with D perhaps matching TRBD2 (6 bases). Trimming shortened V by 5 bases and J by 5 bases, and 25 bases separated the two germline ends. Looked up from germline, CDR1 is MNHEY and CDR2 is SMNVEV (reference sequence). The CDR3 extends over 17 amino acids. In DNA, the CDR3 is TGTGCCAGCAGTCCCCTTGCCCGGGACTCCGCTGGGCACGAGCAGTACTTC. Amino acid sequence: CASSPLARDSAGHEQYF.

The V and J genes are TRBV7-9 and TRBJ2-4, with unresolved D. The CDR3 sequence is 15 residues long. Germline loops: CDR1 SEHNR, CDR2 FQNEAQ (reference sequence). V was trimmed by 1 base and J by 8 bases, leaving 15 bases between them. As DNA, the CDR3 is TGTGCCAGCAGCTTAGGAGTCGCTATTGGCGACATTCAGTACTTC. It yields the protein CASSLGVAIGDIQYF.

A note on this clone: A read error likely explains this, since a far larger clone differs by one base. The J gene is TRBJ1-2, the V gene TRBV20-1, with D unresolved. The CDR3 length is 11 residues. Per germline, CDR1 DFQATT and CDR2 SNEGSKA (reference sequence). V lost 3 bases and J lost 8, with 10 bases in between. This CDR3 reads CSASRWEGYTF. CDR3 sequence (DNA): TGCAGTGCTAGCCGGTGGGAAGGCTACACCTTC.

V is TRBV27 and J is TRBJ2-1, with TRBD2 identical over 10 bases. The CDR3 runs to 19 residues. With 10 bases clipped from V and 1 base from J, the junction kept 19 bases outside the gene matches. Germline CDR1 is MNHEY and CDR2 is SMNVEV (reference sequence). The CDR3 coding sequence is TGTGCCAACACCTTGGGGAGCGGGAGGGCCGAGGGGTCCTACAATGAGCAGTTCTTC. As protein: CANTLGSGRAEGSYNEQFF.

The chain uses TRBV2 and TRBJ2-4; 7 positions match TRBD2. The V segment lost 7 bases and the J segment 2 bases; nucleotides outside the gene matches: 2. The CDR3 consists of 13 residues. Germline-derived CDR1 and CDR2 are SNHLY and FYNNEI. The CDR3 DNA sequence: TGTGCCAGCATGCGGGAGACCAAAAACATTCAGTACTTC. Amino acids: CASMRETKNIQYF.

The chain employs TRBV7-9 and TRBJ1-2; D ambiguous. V was pared by 3 bases and J by 3 bases, with 8 bases between. Germline CDR1 SEHNR, CDR2 FQNEAQ (reference sequence). The CDR3 contains 13 residues. The CDR3 sequence: CASSFGEYYGYTF. The DNA for the CDR3 is TGTGCCAGCAGCTTTGGGGAGTACTATGGCTACACCTTC.